The rows below give T cell receptor beta chains drawn from one sample of a study of human T cells and chemical hapten exposure. TCRdb reanalysed the RACE reads using MiXCR and keeps one entry per CDR3 protein. The sample gives 280,000 or so distinct CDR3 sequences, 7.5% to 9% of which show up once; less than 1.5% is in the top ten. Sequences were derived from whole blood, sampled in connection with sensitization to the hapten diphenylcyclopropenone (DPC). Receptor source: a man younger than 30 with alopecia areata. Some clones in this sample may be carry-over from other donors' samples. Both conserved end residues are part of each CDR3. The order of the fields is CDR3 protein, CDR3 DNA, D gene, J gene, V gene, clone size. The D gene is left open where the match is weak. Clone size appears in some rows only: once, few, many, or a class for an expanded clone.

CASSLGSGTQNTEAFF,TGCGCCAGCAGCTTGGGGTCCGGGACACAGAACACTGAAGCTTTCTTT,.,TRBJ1-1,TRBV5-1,medium-sized
CASSPTEYEAFF,TGTGCCAGCAGCCCGACAGAATATGAAGCTTTCTTT,.,TRBJ1-1,TRBV6-5,.
CSAARGGLAENTDTQYF,TGCAGTGCTGCAAGGGGAGGACTAGCGGAAAACACAGATACGCAGTATTTT,TRBD2,TRBJ2-3,TRBV20-1,.
CATPQAGGMHTQYF,TGTGCCACGCCCCAGGCAGGGGGCATGCATACGCAGTATTTT,TRBD1,TRBJ2-3,TRBV6-5,few
CASSPLRESSYNEQFF,TGTGCCAGCTCACCATTAAGGGAAAGCTCCTACAATGAGCAGTTCTTC,.,TRBJ2-1,TRBV18,few
CASSQYLADRVRGYTF,TGCGCCAGCAGCCAGTATCTCGCGGACAGGGTTAGAGGCTACACCTTC,TRBD1,TRBJ1-2,TRBV4-3,many
CASSEGTLRWTSWDTQYF,TGTGCCAGCAGTGAAGGGACCCTGCGGTGGACGAGTTGGGATACGCAGTATTTT,.,TRBJ2-3,TRBV25-1,few
CAIRGTASTDTQYF,TGTGCCATCAGGGGGACGGCGAGCACAGATACGCAGTATTTT,.,TRBJ2-3,TRBV10-3,.
CASSGQVYNEQFF,TGCGCCAGTTCGGGACAGGTTTACAATGAGCAGTTCTTC,TRBD1,TRBJ2-1,TRBV10-1,many
CASRVGGATEAFF,TGTGCCAGCAGAGTTGGGGGGGCGACTGAAGCTTTCTTT,.,TRBJ1-1,TRBV5-5,few
CASSSRGVDEQYF,TGTGCCAGCAGTTCCCGGGGTGTGGACGAGCAGTACTTC,.,TRBJ2-7,TRBV12-3/TRBV12-4,.
CSVSNHGTGGYEQYF,TGCAGCGTTTCTAATCACGGGACAGGGGGCTACGAGCAGTACTTC,TRBD1,TRBJ2-7,TRBV29-1,.